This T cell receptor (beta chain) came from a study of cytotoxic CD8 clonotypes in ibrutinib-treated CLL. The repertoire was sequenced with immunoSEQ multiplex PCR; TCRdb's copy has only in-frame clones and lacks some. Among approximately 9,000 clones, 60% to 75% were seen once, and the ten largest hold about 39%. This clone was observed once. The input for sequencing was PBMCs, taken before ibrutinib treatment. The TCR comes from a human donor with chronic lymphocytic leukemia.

DNA of the CDR3: TGCAGCGTTCGGAGAGAGAGCTACGAGCAGTACTTC. Protein product: CSVRRESYEQYF. This chain uses TRBV29-1 with TRBJ2-7, with D hard to call. Trimming pared 5 bases from V and 3 bases from J, leaving 11 bases between. CDR1 is SQVTM and CDR2 is ANQGSEA in the germline V gene. The CDR3 sequence is 12 residues long.